These 29 T cell receptor beta chains were sequenced from one sample in a study of T cell repertoires in cytomegalovirus infection. TCRdb ran MiXCR on the reads and lists one entry per CDR3 protein. The table records approximately 140,000 distinct CDR3 sequences, 7.5% to 9% of them present only once. Sequencing was performed on PBMCs. These receptors came from a human donor in good health (CMV status not recorded). Some clones in this sample may be carry-over from other donors' samples.

In its sample, this clonotype was seen many times. The V and J genes are TRBV7-8 and TRBJ2-5; tentatively, D is TRBD1 or TRBD2 (7 bases each). The CDR3 is 20 residues long. V was clipped by 5 bases and J by 0 bases, with 28 bases between them. The germline V gene has CDR1 SGHVS and CDR2 FQNEAQ. DNA of the CDR3: TGTGCCAGCAGCGAGCCCGACCTCTCAGGGGGGGGATTCGACCAAGAGACCCAGTACTTC. It specifies CASSEPDLSGGGFDQETQYF. Variable domain in full (rest from reference TRBV7-8 and TRBJ2-5): GAGVSQSPRYKVAKRGQDVALRCDPISGHVSLFWYQQALGQGPEFLTYFQNEAQLDKSGLPSDRFFAERPEGSVSTLKIQRTQQEDSAVYLCASSEPDLSGGGFDQETQYFGPGTRLLVL.

This clonotype occurred a few times. The chain employs TRBV5-4 and TRBJ2-2; maybe TRBD1 (7 bases). V gave up 2 bases and J gave up 0 bases, with 11 bases separating them. CDR3 length equals 16 residues. Germline-derived CDR1 and CDR2 are SGHNT and YYREEE (reference sequence). The CDR3 is CASSFGGTANTGELFF. Written as DNA, the CDR3 is TGTGCCAGCAGCTTTGGGGGGACAGCGAACACCGGGGAGCTGTTTTTT. The full variable domain, with the rest looked up from reference TRBV5-4 and TRBJ2-2, is ETGVTQSPTHLIKTRGQQVTLRCSSQSGHNTVSWYQQALGQGPQFIFQYYREEENGRGNFPPRFSGLQFPNYSSELNVNALELDDSALYLCASSFGGTANTGELFFGEGSRLTVL.

This clonotype was recorded at least ten times. The gene calls are TRBV7-2 and TRBJ2-1; 8 bases fit TRBD2. The V and J ends lost 3 bases and 2 bases, in that order; junction bases with no gene match: 0. This CDR3 is 14 amino acids long. Germline V CDR1 and CDR2: SGHTA, FQGNSA. DNA of the CDR3: TGTGCCAGCAGCTTTAGCGGGGCCTACAATGAGCAGTTCTTC. It codes for CASSFSGAYNEQFF.

This clonotype was seen ten or more times. The chain recombines TRBV12-3 or TRBV12-4 with TRBJ1-6, with D hard to call. The CDR3 has 18 residues. With 7 bases removed from V and 3 bases from J, the gap between germline ends came to 22 bases. The CDR3 here is CASTRQQVPQIYNSPLHF. The CDR3 DNA reads TGTGCCAGCACGCGGCAGCAGGTCCCCCAAATCTATAATTCACCCCTCCACTTT.

This clonotype came up many times. The chain employs TRBV7-9 and TRBJ1-2, with TRBD1 matching over 7 bases. This CDR3 has 16 residues. Germline V CDR1 and CDR2: SEHNR, FQNEAQ (reference sequence). V shed 4 bases, J shed 0 bases, and the junction held 8 bases outside the gene matches. The CDR3 spells CASSSDRATTNYGYTF. CDR3 nucleotide sequence: TGTGCCAGCAGCTCTGACAGGGCCACCACTAACTATGGCTACACCTTC.

This clonotype was recorded a few times. V is TRBV27 and J is TRBJ2-7; D may match TRBD1 or TRBD2 (5 bases each). The CDR3 runs 15 residues. V was pared by 5 bases and J by 3 bases, with 17 bases between. Per germline, CDR1 MNHEY and CDR2 SMNVEV (reference sequence). DNA of the CDR3: TGTGCCAGCAGTCCCGGCTCGGGACGGTTCTACGAGCAGTACTTC. It is translated as CASSPGSGRFYEQYF.

At least ten counts were recorded for this clonotype. The chain has TRBV6-5 and TRBJ1-3, with D unresolved. CDR1 is MNHEY, CDR2 SVGAGI, per germline. V dropped 0 bases and J dropped 2 bases, with 11 bases sitting between them. This CDR3 is built from 16 residues. CDR3: CASSYSMRGTGNTIYF. The CDR3 coding sequence is TGTGCCAGCAGTTACTCCATGAGAGGGACTGGAAACACCATATATTTT.

V usage is TRBV20-1 and J usage is TRBJ2-1, with TRBD2 matching 7 bases. The CDR3 spans 14 residues. Germline CDR1 DFQATT, CDR2 SNEGSKA (reference sequence). Trimming took 6 bases from V and 7 from J; bases not matched to a gene: 12. CDR3 residues: CSAGASGGPNEQFF. CDR3 nucleotides: TGCAGTGCGGGCGCTAGCGGCGGTCCTAATGAGCAGTTCTTC.

This clonotype was seen only a few times. The chain links TRBV7-6 to TRBJ2-5, with 7 positions matching TRBD1. The CDR3 length is 14 residues. Unmatched junction bases numbered 6, after V lost 3 bases and J lost 5 bases. Germline CDR1 is SGHVS and CDR2 is FNYEAQ. The CDR3 sequence is CASSLLTGMETQYF. The CDR3 DNA follows: TGTGCCAGCAGCTTGTTGACAGGGATGGAGACCCAGTACTTC.

This clonotype was seen repeatedly, ten times or more. This sequence joins TRBV7-2 and TRBJ1-2; perhaps TRBD1 as D (6 bases). Germline V lookup: CDR1 SGHTA, CDR2 FQGNSA. This CDR3 is 12 amino acids long. V lost 1 base to trimming and J lost 6 bases, with 6 bases between them. For the CDR3, the DNA is TGTGCCAGCAGCTTAGACAGGGATGGCTACACCTTC. Protein product: CASSLDRDGYTF.

There are many counts of this clonotype. This chain connects TRBV14 to TRBJ2-3; the D is unclear. The V gene's germline CDR1 is SGHDN and CDR2 FVKESK. CDR3 length: 16 residues. Between the trimmed V and J ends, which lost 1 base and 0 bases, there was a span of 11 bases. For the CDR3, the DNA is TGTGCCAGCAGCCAAGGAAAAGCGTTTAGCACAGATACGCAGTATTTT. It specifies CASSQGKAFSTDTQYF.

This clonotype was counted many times. J is TRBJ1-2 and V is TRBV3-1; 8 bases align to TRBD1. Looked up from germline, CDR1 is LGHDT and CDR2 is YNNKEL (reference sequence). The CDR3 covers 14 residues. With V trimmed by 3 bases and J by 8 bases, 8 bases remained unmatched. CDR3 residues: CASSQDSRGQGYTF. CDR3 bases: TGTGCCAGCAGCCAGGATAGCAGGGGGCAAGGCTACACCTTC.

This clonotype was counted ten times or more. This rearrangement joins TRBV2 to TRBJ1-2, with 11 nucleotides matching TRBD1. Germline trimming cut 6 bases from V and 4 bases from J; bases unmatched to any gene: 7. This CDR3 spans 15 amino acids. Per germline, CDR1 SNHLY and CDR2 FYNNEI. The CDR3 bases are TGTGCCAGCAGGGGGACAGGGGGAGAGGTCTATGGCTACACCTTC. Encoded protein: CASRGTGGEVYGYTF.

This clonotype occurred many times. The CDR3 coding sequence is TGTGCCAGCAGCTTAGTTTCTGACACTGAAGCTTTCTTT. It specifies CASSLVSDTEAFF. The chain links TRBV11-3 to TRBJ1-1; D is ambiguous. Trimming removed 1 base at V and 3 bases at J, with 6 bases between. CDR3 length: 13 amino acids. Germline CDR1 reads SGHNT; CDR2 reads YENEEA.

In this sample, this clonotype turned up many times. The chain is built from TRBV2 and TRBJ1-1; D gene unclear. The V and J ends lost 6 bases and 2 bases respectively, with 10 bases between them. There are 13 residues in the CDR3. CDR1 and CDR2 from the germline V gene are SNHLY and FYNNEI. The CDR3 DNA reads TGTGCCAGCAGGACCTGGGGAAACACTGAAGCTTTCTTT. This translates into CASRTWGNTEAFF.

This clonotype was counted many times. This CDR3 is CASSLVVKGAFF. The CDR3 DNA reads TGTGCCAGCAGCTTAGTGGTAAAGGGGGCTTTCTTT. The chain joins TRBV7-9 to TRBJ1-1, with D possibly matching TRBD1 (5 bases). The CDR3 has 12 residues. The germline V and J ends were trimmed by 1 base and 11 bases, with 11 bases remaining between them. The germline V gene has CDR1 SEHNR and CDR2 FQNEAQ (reference sequence).

This clonotype was detected ten times or more. The chain couples TRBV15 to TRBJ2-1; tentative D call: TRBD2 (6 bases). Trimming removed 0 bases at V and 5 bases at J, with 14 bases between. The germline gives CDR1 LNHNV, CDR2 YYDKDF (reference sequence). CDR3 length equals 16 residues. CDR3 DNA: TGTGCCACCAGCAGAGAAAAACAAGCGGGCAACAATGAGCAGTTCTTC. As protein: CATSREKQAGNNEQFF.

This clonotype was counted a few times. The chain has TRBV19 and TRBJ2-7; 7 nucleotides line up with TRBD1. V gave up 4 bases and J gave up 2 bases; unmatched junction bases: 5. Per the germline V gene, CDR1 is LNHDA and CDR2 is SQIVND (reference sequence). The CDR3 is 14 amino acids. The CDR3 nucleotides read TGTGCCAGTAGTACTACAGGGGTCCCCTACGAGCAGTACTTC. This codes for CASSTTGVPYEQYF. Looking up the rest from reference TRBV19 and TRBJ2-7 gives the full variable domain: DGGITQSPKYLFRKEGQNVTLSCEQNLNHDAMYWYRQDPGQGLRLIYYSQIVNDFQKGDIAEGYSVSREKKESFPLTVTSAQKNPTAFYLCASSTTGVPYEQYFGPGTRLTVT.

This clonotype was recorded once. The CDR3 DNA follows: TGCAGCGTTACCCTTCGGACAGCTTTCTACGAGCAGTACTTC. Its translation is CSVTLRTAFYEQYF. The J gene is TRBJ2-7, the V gene TRBV29-1, with D maybe TRBD1 (6 bases). V gave up 5 bases and J gave up 3 bases, with 17 bases separating them. Germline-derived CDR1 and CDR2 are SQVTM and ANQGSEA. This CDR3 has 14 residues.

This clonotype was counted at least ten times. The chain joins TRBV20-1 to TRBJ1-5; a possible D gene is TRBD1 (6 bases). Trimming took off 3 bases at V and 1 base at J, with 13 bases between the two ends. The CDR3 extends over 15 amino acids. In germline, CDR1 is DFQATT, CDR2 SNEGSKA (reference sequence). CDR3 nucleotide sequence: TGCAGTGCTAGGGAAACAGGGTACAGCAATCAGCCCCAGCATTTT. It is translated as CSARETGYSNQPQHF.

This clonotype was detected many times. The V and J genes are TRBV7-2 and TRBJ1-2; a possible D gene is TRBD1 (6 bases). V was shortened by 2 bases and J by 6 bases, with 10 bases between the two germline ends. The CDR3 is 13 amino acids. The V gene's germline CDR1 is SGHTA and CDR2 FQGNSA. The CDR3, as DNA: TGTGCCAGCAGCTTATCGGGGGCTGATGGCTACACCTTC. Protein: CASSLSGADGYTF.

The table lists this clonotype with many counts. The chain joins TRBV7-9 to TRBJ2-3; perhaps TRBD2 as D (5 bases). Germline loops: CDR1 SEHNR, CDR2 FQNEAQ (reference sequence). The CDR3 is 17 amino acids. Trimming took 1 base from V and 8 from J, leaving 22 bases between them. In DNA, the CDR3 is TGTGCCAGCAGCTTAGGGATGAGGAGCGGCCCCTATAGTACGCAGTATTTT. Its protein product is CASSLGMRSGPYSTQYF.

The chain carries TRBV2 and TRBJ2-2; unclear D gene. Trimming took 6 bases from V and 3 from J, leaving 8 bases between them. CDR1 is SNHLY, CDR2 FYNNEI, per germline. The CDR3 consists of 13 residues. The CDR3 loop is CASSKEYTGELFF. The CDR3 bases are TGTGCCAGCAGCAAGGAGTACACCGGGGAGCTGTTTTTT.

This clonotype was counted many times. The V gene is TRBV7-2, the J gene TRBJ2-7; the match to TRBD2 covers 8 bases. V shed 1 base, J shed 3 bases, and the junction held 5 bases outside the gene matches. Germline lookup yields CDR1 SGHTA and CDR2 FQGNSA. The CDR3 is 15 amino acids. The CDR3 DNA sequence: TGTGCCAGCAGCTTAGGTAGCGGGAACCTCTACGAGCAGTACTTC. Protein product: CASSLGSGNLYEQYF.

Ten or more counts support this clonotype. The chain joins TRBV6-6 to TRBJ2-7, with TRBD1 identical over 7 bases. There are 14 residues in the CDR3. Trimming at V came to 2 bases and at J to 3 bases, leaving 4 bases not matched to a gene. Germline CDR1 MNHNY, CDR2 SVGAGI (reference sequence). DNA of the CDR3: TGTGCCAGCAGTTACGGACAGGAGGACTACGAGCAGTACTTC. Its protein is CASSYGQEDYEQYF.

At least ten counts were recorded for this clonotype. This sequence joins TRBV28 and TRBJ1-4, with D unclear. The CDR3 totals 15 residues. Trimming cost V 3 bases and J 4 bases, with 12 bases left between them. The V gene's germline CDR1 is MDHEN and CDR2 SYDVKM. The chain's CDR3 is CASSFVAGINEKLFF. As DNA, the CDR3 is TGTGCCAGCAGTTTCGTGGCAGGAATTAATGAAAAACTGTTTTTT.

The sample holds many counts of this clonotype. The chain has TRBV5-1 and TRBJ1-6; no clear D. The CDR3 is 16 amino acids. Germline assignment: CDR1 SGHRS and CDR2 YFSETQ. Trimming pared 0 bases from V and 8 bases from J, leaving 15 bases between. DNA for the CDR3: TGCGCCAGCAGCTTGGTACCGGCTGAGCTTGATTCACCCCTCCACTTT. Amino acid sequence: CASSLVPAELDSPLHF.

This clonotype was recorded many times. The chain carries TRBV6-5 and TRBJ2-7; D may correspond to TRBD1 or TRBD2 (6 bases each). The CDR3 totals 15 residues. Trimming shortened V by 0 bases and J by 7 bases, and 16 bases separated the two germline ends. Germline V CDR1 and CDR2: MNHEY, SVGAGI. Here the CDR3 DNA reads TGTGCCAGCAGTTACTCTCGGGGGCCATCCTGGGAGCAGTACTTC. Translating gives CASSYSRGPSWEQYF.

This clonotype has a handful of counts. The V call is TRBV4-2, the J call TRBJ1-1, with a weak D call TRBD1 (5 bases). This CDR3 is 15 amino acids long. The germline gives CDR1 LGHNA, CDR2 YNFKEQ. Trimming took 0 bases from V and 1 from J, leaving 9 bases between them. In nucleotides, the CDR3 is TGTGCCAGCAGCCAAGAAGTCAGGGCGAACACTGAAGCTTTCTTT. It is translated as CASSQEVRANTEAFF.